This entry lists 30 T cell receptor beta chains sequenced from one sample in a study of CD8+CD57+ T cells in acquired aplastic anemia. By flow cytometry, patients selected for sequencing had shown an expansion of CD8+CD57+ cells. Genomic DNA was employed as the template in profiling TCR beta VDJ and CDR3. From the reads, TCRdb called clonotypes with MiXCR, one entry per CDR3 protein. The data hold 250,000 or so distinct CDR3 sequences, with approximately 50% observed a single time. The specimen was sorted CD4+, CD8+, or CD8+CD57+ T cells (not recorded which) from PBMCs. These receptors originate from a human donor with aplastic anemia.

This clonotype came up once. J is TRBJ2-1 and V is TRBV7-8; weak D call: TRBD1 (6 bases). V gave up 5 bases and J gave up 0 bases, with 11 bases separating them. The CDR3 has 15 amino acids. Germline lookup yields CDR1 SGHVS and CDR2 FQNEAQ. CDR3 sequence (DNA): TGTGCCAGCAGCACGGACAGTAACTCCTACAATGAGCAGTTCTTC. Its protein is CASSTDSNSYNEQFF.

At least ten counts were recorded for this clonotype. The chain couples TRBV2 to TRBJ1-2; no clear D gene. This CDR3 has 10 amino acids. Germline CDR1 and CDR2: SNHLY and FYNNEI. Trimming stripped 6 bases from V and 8 bases from J, with 7 bases between. The CDR3 DNA reads as TGTGCCAGCAGGGGGAGAGGCTACACCTTC. This translates into CASRGRGYTF. The full variable domain, completed using reference TRBV2 and TRBJ1-2, is EPEVTQTPSHQVTQMGQEVILRCVPISNHLYFYWYRQILGQKVEFLVSFYNNEISEKSEIFDDQFSVERPDGSNFTLKIRSTKLEDSAMYFCASRGRGYTFGSGTRLTVV.

This chain uses TRBV19 with TRBJ2-7, with 11 bases that match TRBD2. The V gene end was trimmed by 5 bases and the J gene end by 5 bases; junction bases not matched to a gene: 8. The length of the CDR3 is 15 residues. Germline values: CDR1 LNHDA, CDR2 SQIVND (reference sequence). As DNA, the CDR3 is TGTGCCAGTAGTCGACTAGCGGGGAACTACAACGAGCAGTACTTC. It translates to CASSRLAGNYNEQYF.

The V gene is TRBV19, the J gene TRBJ2-7, with D possibly matching TRBD1 (6 bases). Germline CDR1 is LNHDA and CDR2 is SQIVND (reference sequence). This CDR3 has 16 residues. With 6 bases removed from V and 1 base from J, the gap between germline ends came to 19 bases. The CDR3 DNA follows: TGTGCCAGTAGCCCTACAGGGACCCTATTATCCTACGAGCAGTACTTC. Translation gives CASSPTGTLLSYEQYF.

This chain links TRBV14 with TRBJ2-7; the D gene is possibly TRBD1 (6 bases). V was trimmed by 2 bases and J by 8 bases, leaving 22 bases between them. Germline loops: CDR1 SGHDN, CDR2 FVKESK. The CDR3 has 16 residues. For the CDR3, the DNA is TGTGCCAGCAGCCAATTGGGTTCGTCAGGGGCCCCGAAGCAGTACTTC. This translates into CASSQLGSSGAPKQYF.

This clonotype has only a few counts. V gene TRBV7-2 combines with J gene TRBJ1-6; the match to TRBD1 covers 7 bases. Germline V gives CDR1 SGHTA, CDR2 FQGNSA. The CDR3 has 15 residues. The V and J ends lost 4 bases and 8 bases, in that order; junction bases with no gene match: 8. CDR3 residues: CASSSPGTVYSPLHF. The DNA of the CDR3 is TGTGCCAGCAGCTCACCCGGGACAGTTTATTCACCCCTCCACTTT.

J is TRBJ2-5 and V is TRBV7-9; D possibly corresponds to TRBD2 (6 bases). The CDR3 runs 15 residues. V shed 2 bases and J shed 0 bases, with 10 bases lying between them. Germline assignment: CDR1 SEHNR and CDR2 FQNEAQ (reference sequence). CDR3 sequence reads: CASSLYLAYQETQYF. Here the CDR3 DNA reads TGTGCCAGCAGCTTATACCTAGCGTACCAAGAGACCCAGTACTTC.

The rearrangement joins TRBV19 to TRBJ2-2; the D is unclear. The DNA matches TRBJ1-1 better at its end, which makes the J call doubtful. Germline V gives CDR1 LNHDA, CDR2 SQIVND (reference sequence). The CDR3 consists of 15 residues. The CDR3 loop reads CASSIGPPGNTEAFF. The CDR3 DNA reads as TGTGCCAGTAGTATAGGCCCCCCCGGGAACACTGAAGCTTTCTTT.

This clonotype has only one observation. Mismatch with germline at one junction end may stem from a read error. This chain uses TRBV9 with TRBJ2-7, with a tentative D call TRBD1 (5 bases). The V gene's germline CDR1 is SGDLS and CDR2 YYNGEE. The CDR3 sequence is 10 residues long. CDR3 bases: TGTGCCAGCAGCGACTCCGAACAGGACTTC. It yields the protein CASSDSEQDF. The full variable domain, completed using reference TRBV9 and TRBJ2-7, is DSGVTQTPKHLITATGQRVTLRCSPRSGDLSVYWYQQSLDQGLQFLIQYYNGEERAKGNILERFSAQQFPDLHSELNLSSLELGDSALYFCASSDSEQDFGPGTRLTVT.

In nucleotides, the CDR3 is TGTGCCAGCAGACAGACTAGCGGATCCAACAATGAGCAGTTCTTC. Protein product: CASRQTSGSNNEQFF. This chain connects TRBV7-9 to TRBJ2-1; TRBD2 agrees at 9 bases. The CDR3 covers 15 residues. From germline, CDR1 is SEHNR and CDR2 FQNEAQ (reference sequence). V shed 6 bases, J shed 5 bases, and the junction held 8 bases outside the gene matches.

The rearrangement uses TRBV2 and TRBJ2-2; no reliable D call. The V and J ends lost 2 bases and 0 bases respectively, with 7 bases between them. The CDR3 covers 15 residues. Germline-derived CDR1 and CDR2 are SNHLY and FYNNEI. CDR3 in amino acids: CASSERWANTGELFF. The CDR3 DNA is TGTGCCAGCAGTGAACGTTGGGCGAACACCGGGGAGCTGTTTTTT.

The chain couples TRBV27 to TRBJ1-5; perhaps TRBD1 as D (5 bases). V was trimmed by 5 bases and J by 2 bases, leaving 10 bases between them. Germline V gene sequence: CDR1 MNHEY, CDR2 SMNVEV (reference sequence). The CDR3 is 14 amino acids. This CDR3 is CASSTTGRNQPQHF. CDR3 coding DNA: TGTGCCAGCAGTACAACAGGACGCAATCAGCCCCAGCATTTT.

The chain employs TRBV9 and TRBJ1-4; D call uncertain. V lost 0 bases and J lost 5, with 11 bases in between. This CDR3 has 15 residues. In germline, CDR1 is SGDLS, CDR2 YYNGEE. CDR3 nucleotides: TGTGCCAGCAGCGTAGACTCCGGGTGGAATGAAAAACTGTTTTTT. This encodes CASSVDSGWNEKLFF.

The rearrangement joins TRBV6-4 to TRBJ1-4; D remains unclear. Germline CDR1 and CDR2: MRHNA and SNTAGT. V was cut by 2 bases and J by 3 bases, with 1 base left in between. The CDR3 is 12 residues long. The CDR3 region is CASSDANEKLFF. CDR3 in DNA: TGTGCCAGCAGTGACGCTAATGAAAAACTGTTTTTT.

The chain has TRBV10-3 and TRBJ2-7; D could derive from TRBD1 or TRBD2 (5 bases each). CDR3 size: 13 residues. CDR1 and CDR2 from the germline V gene are ENHRY and SYGVKD. V was clipped by 9 bases and J by 0 bases, with 12 bases between them. DNA of the CDR3: TGTGCCATAGCGAGGGGCGTCTCCTACGAGCAGTACTTC. Translated, it gives CAIARGVSYEQYF.

Notes on this clonotype: One junction end does not reproduce the germline sequence, and a read error may be involved. This chain connects TRBV15 to TRBJ2-1; TRBD1 aligns across 10 bases. Germline CDR1 and CDR2: LNHNV and YYDKDF (reference sequence). This CDR3 contains 17 residues. The CDR3 DNA reads as TGTGCCACCAGCAGAGGGACAGGGGGTTTTCTTCCCGGGGAGCTGTTCTTC. It translates to CATSRGTGGFLPGELFF.

V gene TRBV7-8 combines with J gene TRBJ1-1, with D maybe TRBD1 (6 bases). V lost 5 bases and J 3 bases, leaving 19 bases between the germline ends. Per germline, CDR1 SGHVS and CDR2 FQNEAQ. This CDR3 has 16 amino acids. The DNA for the CDR3 is TGTGCCAGCAGCAACCGAGGGGGATGGTTGGACACTGAAGCTTTCTTT. This translates into CASSNRGGWLDTEAFF. The entire variable domain, with the rest obtained from reference TRBV7-8 and TRBJ1-1, is as follows: GAGVSQSPRYKVAKRGQDVALRCDPISGHVSLFWYQQALGQGPEFLTYFQNEAQLDKSGLPSDRFFAERPEGSVSTLKIQRTQQEDSAVYLCASSNRGGWLDTEAFFGQGTRLTVV.

This clonotype was counted at least ten times. The chain couples TRBV14 to TRBJ2-7; the D gene is possibly TRBD2 (6 bases). The CDR3 contains 13 residues. Per germline, CDR1 SGHDN and CDR2 FVKESK. V shed 4 bases and J shed 6 bases, with 13 bases lying between them. CDR3 nucleotides: TGTGCCAGCAGCCCCGTCGCGGGACCCGAGCAGTACTTC. Its translation: CASSPVAGPEQYF.

Only a few counts were recorded for this clonotype. The gene calls are TRBV24-1 and TRBJ2-3, with D uncertain. This CDR3 contains 16 residues. CDR1 is KGHDR, CDR2 SFDVKD, per germline. V was shortened by 0 bases and J by 2 bases, with 11 bases between the two germline ends. The CDR3 DNA sequence: TGTGCCACCAGTGATTTGACGTATGGGGACACAGATACGCAGTATTTT. Encoded protein: CATSDLTYGDTDTQYF.

This clonotype was detected ten times or more. V usage is TRBV24-1 and J usage is TRBJ2-2; 8 bases fit TRBD2. Per the germline V gene, CDR1 is KGHDR and CDR2 is SFDVKD. After removal of 5 bases from V and 3 bases from J, the junction contained 7 bases not matched to a gene. The CDR3 sequence is 16 residues long. CDR3 nucleotide sequence: TGTGCCACCAGTGTGACGGCGGGAGGCGACACCGGGGAGCTGTTTTTT. Its translation is CATSVTAGGDTGELFF.

This clonotype showed up many times. The DNA for the CDR3 is TGTGCCAGCAGCTCAGAATTACGACAAACTACTAATTCACCCCTCCACTTT. As protein: CASSSELRQTTNSPLHF. The chain uses TRBV7-9 and TRBJ1-6; unclear D gene. Germline values: CDR1 SEHNR, CDR2 FQNEAQ (reference sequence). CDR3 length equals 17 residues. V was cut by 4 bases and J by 6 bases, with 19 bases left in between.

The chain couples TRBV10-3 to TRBJ2-1; D perhaps matches TRBD2 (6 bases). Deletions cut 4 bases from V and 8 bases from J, with 24 bases between. CDR3 length: 17 residues. CDR1 and CDR2 from the germline V gene are ENHRY and SYGVKD. This CDR3 reads CAISAYLRGTGGHEQFF. Written as DNA, the CDR3 is TGTGCCATCAGTGCATACCTCCGCGGGACTGGTGGGCATGAGCAGTTCTTC.

This clonotype was picked up a small number of times. The V and J genes are TRBV28 and TRBJ2-1; D might be TRBD1 or TRBD2, each matching 5 bases. The V gene lost 3 bases and the J gene lost 0 bases, with 12 bases spanning the gap. In germline, CDR1 is MDHEN, CDR2 SYDVKM. The CDR3 length is 16 residues. CDR3 amino acids: CASSFGWDASYNEQFF. The CDR3 bases are TGTGCCAGCAGTTTTGGGTGGGACGCCTCCTACAATGAGCAGTTCTTC.

This clonotype was detected only a few times. The chain is built from TRBV30 and TRBJ2-1, with no clear D. The ends were cut back, 3 bases at V and 0 bases at J, with 12 bases in the middle. CDR1 is GTSNPN, CDR2 SVGIG, per germline (reference sequence). CDR3 size: 15 residues. The CDR3 DNA is TGTGCCTGGAGGTTGGATCTCGGCTCCTACAATGAGCAGTTCTTC. Translated: CAWRLDLGSYNEQFF.

The chain employs TRBV15 and TRBJ2-1; 9 bases agree with TRBD2. This CDR3 has 16 residues. Germline values: CDR1 LNHNV, CDR2 YYDKDF (reference sequence). With 4 bases clipped from V and 7 bases from J, the junction kept 11 bases outside the gene matches. CDR3 region: CATSKLFDSGSNEQFF. For the CDR3, the DNA is TGTGCCACCAGCAAGCTCTTTGATAGCGGGAGTAATGAGCAGTTCTTC.

This clonotype was detected ten times or more. Relative to the germline gene, one junction end is altered; a read error may explain this. The rearrangement links TRBV7-7 to TRBJ2-1; TRBD1 matches 8 bases. The CDR3 is made up of 16 amino acids. Germline V gene sequence: CDR1 SSHAT, CDR2 FNYEAQ (reference sequence). CDR3 nucleotide sequence: TGTGCTAGCAGCTTAGCGAGGACAGGGAATCTCAATGAGCAGTTCTTC. Encoded protein: CASSLARTGNLNEQFF.

This clonotype was seen a single time. CDR3 sequence reads: CASAGTEETQYF. CDR3 bases: TGTGCCTCTGCGGGGACAGAAGAGACCCAGTACTTC. The chain carries TRBV10-3 and TRBJ2-5; D possibly corresponds to TRBD1 (7 bases). Trimming took 11 bases from V and 3 from J, leaving 13 bases between them. This CDR3 has 12 residues. Germline CDR1 ENHRY, CDR2 SYGVKD.

This clonotype came up many times. J is TRBJ2-7 and V is TRBV29-1; TRBD2 agrees at 11 bases. The V and J ends lost 8 bases and 7 bases, in that order; junction bases with no gene match: 10. The CDR3 runs 13 residues. From germline, CDR1 is SQVTM and CDR2 ANQGSEA. DNA for the CDR3: TGCAGCATAACCCTACTAGCGGGAGAAGAGCAGTACTTC. This gives the protein CSITLLAGEEQYF.

This clonotype was observed many times. The V call is TRBV7-6, the J call TRBJ1-3; D is unresolved. CDR3 length: 12 amino acids. CDR1 is SGHVS, CDR2 FNYEAQ, per germline. V was shortened by 2 bases and J by 8 bases, with 7 bases between the two germline ends. The CDR3 region has the DNA TGTGCCAGCAGCTTATCTCCGGACACCATATATTTT. Translation: CASSLSPDTIYF.

The CDR3 here is CASSLGELLDNEQYF. The CDR3 nucleotides read TGTGCCAGCAGCTTAGGGGAACTTCTAGACAATGAGCAGTATTTT. V is TRBV7-2 and J is TRBJ2-3; D remains unclear. The V and J ends lost 1 base and 11 bases respectively, with 19 bases between them. The CDR3 is made up of 15 amino acids. CDR1 and CDR2 (germline): SGHTA, FQGNSA.